These 15 T cell receptor beta chains were sequenced from one sample in a study of Ad26.COV2.S vaccination and SARS-CoV-2 variants. Generated by immunoSEQ multiplex PCR, the TCRdb table keeps only in-frame clones and is missing some. The sample has 87,000 or so clones, about four fifths seen once. Source: peripheral blood, taken after recovery from COVID-19. The receptors shown here come from a human donor who had recovered from COVID-19.

V and J are TRBV9 and TRBJ2-1, with D possibly TRBD1 on 6 matching bases. CDR1 is SGDLS, CDR2 YYNGEE, per germline. With 0 bases removed from V and 9 bases from J, the gap between germline ends came to 13 bases. The CDR3 has 14 amino acids. CDR3 nucleotides: TGTGCCAGCAGCGTAGGTCAGGGGCTAGGTGAGCAGTTCTTC. The encoded protein is CASSVGQGLGEQFF.

The CDR3 loop is CASSHQPTNEKLFF. DNA of the CDR3: TGCGCCAGCAGCCACCAACCAACTAATGAAAAACTGTTTTTT. The chain uses TRBV5-1 and TRBJ1-4; D is undetermined. The CDR3 has 14 residues. CDR1 is SGHRS, CDR2 YFSETQ, per germline. Trimming took off 4 bases at V and 0 bases at J, with 7 bases between the two ends.

V gene TRBV2 combines with J gene TRBJ1-6; D perhaps matches TRBD1 (5 bases). This CDR3 comprises 17 residues. V was clipped by 1 base and J by 6 bases, with 16 bases between them. Germline V CDR1 and CDR2: SNHLY, FYNNEI. In nucleotides, the CDR3 is TGTGCCAGCAGTGAAGAGCAGGGAGGAATTGGTAATTCACCCCTCCACTTT. The encoded protein is CASSEEQGGIGNSPLHF.

The V call is TRBV7-2, the J call TRBJ1-4; the D is unclear. Germline V CDR1 and CDR2: SGHTA, FQGNSA. The CDR3 length is 15 residues. The V gene lost 2 bases and the J gene lost 3 bases, with 10 bases spanning the gap. CDR3 protein: CASSLMVLANEKLFF. The DNA of the CDR3 is TGTGCCAGCAGCTTAATGGTCTTGGCTAATGAAAAACTGTTTTTT.

The chain is built from TRBV7-9 and TRBJ1-3, with D possibly being TRBD1 (6 bases). Germline-derived CDR1 and CDR2 are SEHNR and FQNEAQ (reference sequence). The CDR3 length is 14 residues. V lost 6 bases to trimming and J lost 6 bases, with 15 bases between them. The CDR3, as DNA: TGTGCCAGCAGACGCCGACGGGGGGCAAACACCATATATTTT. Protein: CASRRRRGANTIYF.

The chain recombines TRBV4-3 with TRBJ2-7, with D possibly called TRBD1 or TRBD2 (5 bases each). Germline values: CDR1 LGHNA, CDR2 YSLEER. The CDR3 is 14 amino acids. V was pared by 0 bases and J by 3 bases, with 9 bases between. CDR3 protein: CASSQDYGGYEQYF. CDR3 nucleotides: TGCGCCAGCAGCCAAGATTATGGGGGCTACGAGCAGTACTTC.

The chain is built from TRBV14 and TRBJ2-7; D may match TRBD1 or TRBD2 (5 bases each). The CDR3 covers 13 residues. The V gene lost 0 bases and the J gene lost 6 bases, with 9 bases spanning the gap. The germline V gene has CDR1 SGHDN and CDR2 FVKESK. DNA of the CDR3: TGTGCCAGCAGCCAAGATCTCGGGGCCGAGCAGTACTTC. Its translation is CASSQDLGAEQYF.

This chain uses TRBV27 with TRBJ2-3, with 9 bases identical to TRBD2. V lost 2 bases, J lost 2 bases, and 5 bases stayed unmatched. Germline V gene sequence: CDR1 MNHEY, CDR2 SMNVEV (reference sequence). The CDR3 consists of 16 residues. The CDR3 protein is CASSLSSGGDTDTQYF. Written as DNA, the CDR3 is TGTGCCAGCAGTTTAAGTAGCGGGGGAGACACAGATACGCAGTATTTT.

The chain joins TRBV9 to TRBJ1-4, with D possibly matching TRBD1 (6 bases). Germline CDR1 is SGDLS and CDR2 is YYNGEE. V was pared by 3 bases and J by 7 bases, with 16 bases between. This CDR3 has 15 residues. This chain's CDR3 is CASSGKAGDIEKLFF. The CDR3, as DNA: TGTGCCAGCAGCGGAAAGGCAGGGGATATTGAAAAACTGTTTTTT.

This chain uses TRBV28 with TRBJ1-4, with 8 nucleotides matching TRBD1. Germline CDR1 is MDHEN and CDR2 is SYDVKM. The CDR3 spans 14 residues. Trimming at V came to 6 bases and at J to 6 bases, leaving 6 bases not matched to a gene. CDR3 coding DNA: TGTGCCAGCAGCGACAGGGGTTTATATGAAAAACTGTTTTTT. Encoded protein: CASSDRGLYEKLFF.

This clone was recorded a few times. The genes are TRBV9 and TRBJ2-5, with D possibly being TRBD1 (5 bases). This CDR3 is built from 16 residues. Looked up from germline, CDR1 is SGDLS and CDR2 is YYNGEE. Trimming took 0 bases from V and 1 from J, leaving 13 bases between them. The CDR3 DNA follows: TGTGCCAGCAGCGTAGATACAGGACCCCTCCAAGAGACCCAGTACTTC. Residues: CASSVDTGPLQETQYF.

The chain joins TRBV27 to TRBJ2-2; 8 bases align to TRBD1. J lost 4 bases, V lost 5 bases, and 6 bases had no gene match. This CDR3 comprises 15 residues. Germline CDR1 and CDR2: MNHEY and SMNVEV (reference sequence). CDR3 nucleotides: TGTGCCAGCAGTCCTGACAGGGGTGCCACCGGGGAGCTGTTTTTT. It codes for CASSPDRGATGELFF.

V is TRBV12-5 and J is TRBJ2-1; 8 nucleotides line up with TRBD2. Germline assignment: CDR1 LGHNT and CDR2 FRNRAP. After removal of 7 bases from V and 3 bases from J, the junction contained 8 bases not matched to a gene. The CDR3 contains 15 residues. The CDR3 is CASALSGSLYNEQFF. CDR3 DNA sequence: TGTGCTAGTGCCCTCAGCGGGAGCCTCTACAATGAGCAGTTCTTC. Supplemented by reference TRBV12-5 and TRBJ2-1, the full variable domain reads DARVTQTPRHKVTEMGQEVTMRCQPILGHNTVFWYRQTMMQGLELLAYFRNRAPLDDSGMPKDRFSAEMPDATLATLKIQPSEPRDSAVYFCASALSGSLYNEQFFGPGTRLTVL.

The chain joins TRBV29-1 to TRBJ2-2; 13 bases match TRBD2. Germline assignment: CDR1 SQVTM and CDR2 ANQGSEA. V shed 7 bases, J shed 6 bases, and the junction held 20 bases outside the gene matches. The CDR3 runs to 19 residues. The CDR3 loop reads CSAETGLAGSSGVAGELFF. In DNA form, the CDR3 reads TGCAGCGCCGAGACGGGACTAGCGGGAAGTAGCGGAGTAGCCGGGGAGCTGTTTTTT.

CDR3 DNA: TGTGCCAGCAGCGTATCCAGGGGGACTAGCTTCCGAGAGCAGTACTTC. Encoded protein: CASSVSRGTSFREQYF. The chain links TRBV9 to TRBJ2-7, with TRBD2 matching over 9 bases. Germline assignment: CDR1 SGDLS and CDR2 YYNGEE. This CDR3 region has 16 residues. Trimming removed 1 base from V and 7 bases from J; junction bases left unmatched: 12.